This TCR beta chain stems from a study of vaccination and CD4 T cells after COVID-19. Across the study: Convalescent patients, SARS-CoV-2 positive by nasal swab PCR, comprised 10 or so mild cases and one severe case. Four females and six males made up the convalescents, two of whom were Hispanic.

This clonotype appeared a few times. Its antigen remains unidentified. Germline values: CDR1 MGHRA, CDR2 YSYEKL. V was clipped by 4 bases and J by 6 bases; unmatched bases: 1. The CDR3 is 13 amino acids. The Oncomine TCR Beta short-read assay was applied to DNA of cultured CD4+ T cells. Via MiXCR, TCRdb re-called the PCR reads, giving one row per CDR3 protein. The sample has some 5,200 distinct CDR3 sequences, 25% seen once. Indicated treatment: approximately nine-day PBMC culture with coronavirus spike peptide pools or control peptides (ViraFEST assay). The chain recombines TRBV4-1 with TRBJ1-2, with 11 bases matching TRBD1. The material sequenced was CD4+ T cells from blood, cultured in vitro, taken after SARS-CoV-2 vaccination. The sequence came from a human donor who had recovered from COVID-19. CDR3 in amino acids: CASSLGQGDGYTF. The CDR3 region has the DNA TGCGCCAGCAGCCTGGGACAGGGGGATGGCTACACCTTC.